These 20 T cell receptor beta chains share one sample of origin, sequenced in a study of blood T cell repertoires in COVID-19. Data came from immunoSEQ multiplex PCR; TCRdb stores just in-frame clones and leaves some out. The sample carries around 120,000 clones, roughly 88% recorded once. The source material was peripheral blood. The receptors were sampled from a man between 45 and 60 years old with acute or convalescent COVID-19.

CDR3 nucleotides: TGTGCCAGCAGACCCGTCGGGACACAAACCTACGAGCAGTACTTC. Its protein product is CASRPVGTQTYEQYF. The chain combines TRBV7-8 with TRBJ2-7; D possibly corresponds to TRBD1 (6 bases). The length of the CDR3 is 15 residues. Trimming removed 6 bases from V and 2 bases from J, with 17 bases in between. Germline V gene lookup returns CDR1 SGHVS and CDR2 FQNEAQ.

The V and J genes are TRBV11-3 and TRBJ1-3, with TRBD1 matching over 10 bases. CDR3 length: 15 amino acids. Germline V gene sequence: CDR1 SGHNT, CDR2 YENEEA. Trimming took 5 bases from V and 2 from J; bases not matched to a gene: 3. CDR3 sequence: CASSVGTGAGNTIYF. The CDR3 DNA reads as TGTGCCAGCAGCGTCGGGACAGGGGCTGGAAACACCATATATTTT.

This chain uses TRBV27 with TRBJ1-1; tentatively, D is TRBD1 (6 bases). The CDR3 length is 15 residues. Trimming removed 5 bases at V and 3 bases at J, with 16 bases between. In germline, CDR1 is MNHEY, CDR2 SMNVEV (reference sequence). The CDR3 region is CASSIIGGEDTEAFF. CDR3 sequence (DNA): TGTGCCAGCAGTATAATAGGGGGGGAGGACACTGAAGCTTTCTTT.

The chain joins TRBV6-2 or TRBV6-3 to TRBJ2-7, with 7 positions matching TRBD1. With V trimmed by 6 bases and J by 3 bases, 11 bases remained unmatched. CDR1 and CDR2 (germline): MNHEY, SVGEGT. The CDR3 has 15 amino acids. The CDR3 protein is CASSDRVGTLYEQYF. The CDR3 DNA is TGTGCCAGCAGCGACAGGGTTGGTACCCTCTACGAGCAGTACTTC.

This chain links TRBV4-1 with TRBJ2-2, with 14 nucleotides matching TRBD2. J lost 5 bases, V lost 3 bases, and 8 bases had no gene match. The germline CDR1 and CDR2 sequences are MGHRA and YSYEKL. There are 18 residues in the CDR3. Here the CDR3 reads CASSHGGLAGVGTGELFF. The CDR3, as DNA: TGCGCCAGCAGCCATGGGGGACTAGCGGGAGTTGGTACCGGGGAGCTGTTTTTT.

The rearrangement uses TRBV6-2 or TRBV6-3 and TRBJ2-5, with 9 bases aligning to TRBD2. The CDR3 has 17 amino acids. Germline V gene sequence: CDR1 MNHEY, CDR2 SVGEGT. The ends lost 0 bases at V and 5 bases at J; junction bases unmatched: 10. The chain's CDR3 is CASSYSEKEREVETQYF. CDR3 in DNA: TGTGCCAGCAGTTACTCTGAGAAGGAGCGGGAGGTGGAGACCCAGTACTTC.

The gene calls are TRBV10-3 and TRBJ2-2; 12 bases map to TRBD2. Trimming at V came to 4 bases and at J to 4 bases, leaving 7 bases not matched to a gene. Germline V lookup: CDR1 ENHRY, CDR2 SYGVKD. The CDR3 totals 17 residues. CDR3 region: CAISAILAGGSTGELFF. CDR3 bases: TGTGCCATCAGTGCAATACTAGCGGGAGGAAGCACCGGGGAGCTGTTTTTT.

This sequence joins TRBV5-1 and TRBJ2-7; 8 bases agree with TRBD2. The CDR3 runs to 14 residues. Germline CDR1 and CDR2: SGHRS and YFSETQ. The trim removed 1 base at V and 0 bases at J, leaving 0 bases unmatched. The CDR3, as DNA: TGCGCCAGCAGCTTGAGCGGGGGCTCCTACGAGCAGTACTTC. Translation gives CASSLSGGSYEQYF.

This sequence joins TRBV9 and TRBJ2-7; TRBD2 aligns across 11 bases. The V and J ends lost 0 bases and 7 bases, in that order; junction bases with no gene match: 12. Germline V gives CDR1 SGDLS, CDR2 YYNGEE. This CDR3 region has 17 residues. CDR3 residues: CASSVDGTSGVRVEQYF. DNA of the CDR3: TGTGCCAGCAGCGTAGACGGGACTAGCGGTGTACGAGTAGAGCAGTACTTC.

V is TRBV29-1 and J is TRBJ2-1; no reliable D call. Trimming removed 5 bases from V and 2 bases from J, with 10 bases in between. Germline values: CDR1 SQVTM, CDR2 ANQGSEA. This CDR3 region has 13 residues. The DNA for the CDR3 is TGCAGCGTTTGCCAGGCACCCTACAATGAGCAGTTCTTC. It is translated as CSVCQAPYNEQFF.

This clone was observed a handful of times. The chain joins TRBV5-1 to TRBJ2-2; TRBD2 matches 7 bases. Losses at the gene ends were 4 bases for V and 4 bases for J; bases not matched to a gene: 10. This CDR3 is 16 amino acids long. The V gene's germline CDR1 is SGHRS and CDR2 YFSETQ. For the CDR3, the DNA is TGCGCCAGCAGCCCCCTGGCGGGAGTGGGCACCGGGGAGCTGTTTTTT. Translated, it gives CASSPLAGVGTGELFF. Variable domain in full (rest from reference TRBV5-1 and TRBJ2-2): KAGVTQTPRYLIKTRGQQVTLSCSPISGHRSVSWYQQTPGQGLQFLFEYFSETQRNKGNFPGRFSGRQFSNSRSEMNVSTLELGDSALYLCASSPLAGVGTGELFFGEGSRLTVL.

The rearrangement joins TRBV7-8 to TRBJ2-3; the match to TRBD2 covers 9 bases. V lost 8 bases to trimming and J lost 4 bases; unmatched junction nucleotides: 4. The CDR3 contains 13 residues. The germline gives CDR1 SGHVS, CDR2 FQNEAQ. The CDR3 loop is CASLVAGADTQYF. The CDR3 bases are TGTGCCAGCTTAGTAGCGGGAGCAGATACGCAGTATTTT.

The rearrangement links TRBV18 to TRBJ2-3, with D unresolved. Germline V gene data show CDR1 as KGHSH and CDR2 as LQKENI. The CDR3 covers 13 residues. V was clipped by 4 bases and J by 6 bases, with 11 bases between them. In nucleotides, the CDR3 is TGTGCCAGCTCACAGTCTAAGGAGGATACGCAGTATTTT. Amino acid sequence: CASSQSKEDTQYF.

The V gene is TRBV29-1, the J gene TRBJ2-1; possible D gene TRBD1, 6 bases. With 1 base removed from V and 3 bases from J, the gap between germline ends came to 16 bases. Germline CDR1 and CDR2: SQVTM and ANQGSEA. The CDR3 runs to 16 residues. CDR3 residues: CSVEGKGHRVYNEQFF. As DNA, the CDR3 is TGCAGCGTTGAAGGGAAGGGACACCGAGTCTACAATGAGCAGTTCTTC.

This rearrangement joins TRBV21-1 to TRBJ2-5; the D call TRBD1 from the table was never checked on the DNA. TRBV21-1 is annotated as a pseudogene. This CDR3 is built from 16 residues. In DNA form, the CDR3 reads TGTGCCAGCAGCAAAGTTGGCAGGGGAAAAGCAGAGACCCAGTACTTC. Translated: CASSKVGRGKAETQYF.

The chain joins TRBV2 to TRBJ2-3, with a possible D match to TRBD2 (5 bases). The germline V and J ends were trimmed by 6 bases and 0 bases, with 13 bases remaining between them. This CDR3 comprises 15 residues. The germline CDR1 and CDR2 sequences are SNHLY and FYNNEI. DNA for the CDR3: TGTGCCAGCAGAGAACGAAGCGGAAGCACAGATACGCAGTATTTT. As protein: CASRERSGSTDTQYF.

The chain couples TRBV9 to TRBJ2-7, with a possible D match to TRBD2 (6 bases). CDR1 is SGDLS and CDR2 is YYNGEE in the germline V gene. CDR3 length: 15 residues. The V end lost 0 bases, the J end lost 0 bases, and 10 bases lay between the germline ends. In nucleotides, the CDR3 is TGTGCCAGCAGCGTAGGGGCGGGGAGCTCCTACGAGCAGTACTTC. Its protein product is CASSVGAGSSYEQYF.

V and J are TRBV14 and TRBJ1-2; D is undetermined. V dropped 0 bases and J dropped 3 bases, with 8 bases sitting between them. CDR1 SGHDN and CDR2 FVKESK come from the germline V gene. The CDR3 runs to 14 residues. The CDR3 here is CASSQDAGYYGYTF. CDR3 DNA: TGTGCCAGCAGCCAAGACGCAGGCTACTATGGCTACACCTTC. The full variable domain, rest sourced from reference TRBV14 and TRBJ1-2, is EAGVTQFPSHSVIEKGQTVTLRCDPISGHDNLYWYRRVMGKEIKFLLHFVKESKQDESGMPNNRFLAERTGGTYSTLKVQPAELEDSGVYFCASSQDAGYYGYTFGSGTRLTVV.

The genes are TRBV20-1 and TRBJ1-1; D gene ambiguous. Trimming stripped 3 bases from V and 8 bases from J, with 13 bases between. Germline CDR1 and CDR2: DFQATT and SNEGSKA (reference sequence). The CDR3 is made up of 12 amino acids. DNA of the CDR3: TGCAGTGCTAGTCGACCCCTACTAGAAGCTTTCTTT. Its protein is CSASRPLLEAFF.

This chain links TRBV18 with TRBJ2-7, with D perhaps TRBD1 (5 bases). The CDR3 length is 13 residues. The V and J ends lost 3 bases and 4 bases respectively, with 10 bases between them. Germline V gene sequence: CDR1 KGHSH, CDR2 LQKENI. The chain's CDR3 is CASSPLQDYEQYF. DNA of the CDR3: TGTGCCAGCTCACCCCTACAGGATTACGAGCAGTACTTC. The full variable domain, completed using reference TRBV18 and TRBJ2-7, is NAGVMQNPRHLVRRRGQEARLRCSPMKGHSHVYWYRQLPEEGLKFMVYLQKENIIDESGMPKERFSAEFPKEGPSILRIQQVVRGDSAAYFCASSPLQDYEQYFGPGTRLTVT.